What follows are 21 T cell receptor beta chains derived from one specimen sequenced in a study of blood T cells in healthy people across ages. A sample-barcoded 5' primer and a J-beta primer mix were used in a second PCR of roughly 6 to 11 cycles. Each CDR3 protein is one row after TCRdb ran MiXCR on the 5' RACE reads. This table holds 650,000 to 700,000 distinct CDR3 sequences, roughly half found once. Sequencing was carried out using blood. These receptors were taken from a woman older than 75 in good health.

A remark on this clonotype: A much larger clone differs by one base, so this may be a read error. This chain links TRBV27 with TRBJ1-2, with a possible D match to TRBD1 (6 bases). Germline CDR1 is MNHEY and CDR2 is SMNVEV (reference sequence). The V gene lost 4 bases and the J gene lost 3 bases, with 15 bases spanning the gap. This CDR3 is 15 amino acids long. The CDR3 region has the DNA TGTGCCAGCAGTTCATACGCGGGACAACACTATGGCTACACCTTC. It translates to CASSSYAGQHYGYTF.

There are many counts of this clonotype. CDR3 sequence: CASSILQYYEQYF. DNA for the CDR3: TGTGCCAGCAGTATTTTACAGTACTACGAGCAGTACTTC. V is TRBV28 and J is TRBJ2-7; D is undetermined. The CDR3 is made up of 13 amino acids. The V and J ends lost 5 bases and 3 bases respectively, with 11 bases between them. Per the germline V gene, CDR1 is MDHEN and CDR2 is SYDVKM.

This clonotype was counted ten times or more. The chain employs TRBV20-1 and TRBJ2-1, with 8 bases fitting TRBD2. Trimming took 0 bases from V and 12 from J; bases not matched to a gene: 16. The CDR3 consists of 16 residues. CDR1 DFQATT and CDR2 SNEGSKA come from the germline V gene (reference sequence). Here the CDR3 DNA reads TGCAGTGCTAGAGATCCCCTAGCGGGCTCGTCTTTGGGGCAGTTCTTC. Protein product: CSARDPLAGSSLGQFF.

The J gene is TRBJ2-7, the V gene TRBV7-3, with TRBD2 matching over 7 bases. The V gene's germline CDR1 is SGHTA and CDR2 FQGTGA. There are 13 residues in the CDR3. J gave up 7 bases and V 3 bases, and 6 bases lay outside the gene matches. CDR3 coding DNA: TGTGCCAGCAGCTTGGGCGGGAGTAGGGAGCAGTACTTC. Its translation is CASSLGGSREQYF.

This clonotype was observed at least ten times. The chain is built from TRBV12-3 or TRBV12-4 and TRBJ1-1; TRBD1 might be the D (6 bases). V dropped 6 bases and J dropped 4 bases, with 6 bases sitting between them. The CDR3 totals 11 residues. The CDR3 reads CASSRGTEAFF. CDR3 in DNA: TGTGCCAGCAGCAGGGGCACTGAAGCTTTCTTT.

V and J are TRBV7-2 and TRBJ2-2; D remains unclear. V lost 2 bases, J lost 7 bases, and 17 bases lay in between. CDR1 and CDR2 from the germline V gene are SGHTA and FQGNSA. The CDR3 has 16 residues. The CDR3 protein is CASSLRAAGFSGELFF. The CDR3 bases are TGTGCCAGCAGCTTAAGGGCTGCAGGTTTTAGCGGGGAGCTGTTTTTT.

The chain is built from TRBV4-3 and TRBJ2-5, with 10 bases aligning to TRBD1. The CDR3 covers 18 residues. Germline V gives CDR1 LGHNA, CDR2 YSLEER. After removal of 2 bases from V and 11 bases from J, the junction contained 20 bases not matched to a gene. Here the CDR3 DNA reads TGCGCCAGCAGCCAAAGGGCCCGGGACAGGGGTGAACTTGCTGAGCAGTACTTC. This codes for CASSQRARDRGELAEQYF.

This clonotype has a handful of counts. CDR3 sequence reads: CSVGGGLAKNIQYF. CDR3 DNA sequence: TGCAGCGTCGGAGGGGGATTGGCCAAAAACATTCAGTACTTC. The V and J genes are TRBV29-1 and TRBJ2-4; D might be TRBD1 or TRBD2, each matching 6 bases. The germline V gene has CDR1 SQVTM and CDR2 ANQGSEA. This CDR3 has 14 amino acids. Trimming left V 6 bases short and J 1 base short, with 13 bases between.

Regarding this clonotype: This may come from a read error, since a much larger clone is one base off. This sequence joins TRBV6-1 and TRBJ2-7; a weak D match, TRBD2 (6 bases). The CDR3 covers 13 residues. Trimming left V 10 bases short and J 3 bases short, with 16 bases between. The germline gives CDR1 MNHNS, CDR2 SASEGT. CDR3 amino acids: CAIGTGLSYEQYF. In DNA form, the CDR3 reads TGTGCCATCGGGACTGGGCTAAGCTACGAGCAGTACTTC.

The CDR3 bases are TGTGCCAGCAGTTTCTCCGGGGGGCATGGAAACATTCAGTACTTC. Its protein product is CASSFSGGHGNIQYF. The chain carries TRBV27 and TRBJ2-5; weak D call: TRBD2 (7 bases). The DNA matches TRBJ2-4 better at its end, which makes the J call doubtful. Per germline, CDR1 MNHEY and CDR2 SMNVEV (reference sequence). This CDR3 is 15 amino acids long.

V usage is TRBV3-1 and J usage is TRBJ2-3; D gene ambiguous. Germline V gene lookup returns CDR1 LGHDT and CDR2 YNNKEL (reference sequence). Trimming took off 0 bases at V and 0 bases at J, with 10 bases between the two ends. The CDR3 totals 16 residues. The DNA of the CDR3 is TGTGCCAGCAGCCAAGATGCTAGAGGCAGCACAGATACGCAGTATTTT. Protein: CASSQDARGSTDTQYF.

CDR3: CSVVARRSSYNEQFF. Here the CDR3 DNA reads TGCAGCGTTGTCGCGCGGAGGAGCTCCTACAATGAGCAGTTCTTC. V is TRBV29-1 and J is TRBJ2-1; D may be TRBD2 (5 bases). Germline V CDR1 and CDR2: SQVTM, ANQGSEA. Trimming took off 4 bases at V and 0 bases at J, with 13 bases between the two ends. The CDR3 is 15 residues long.

This chain connects TRBV6-1 to TRBJ1-5; D is perhaps TRBD1 (6 bases). Germline V gene sequence: CDR1 MNHNS, CDR2 SASEGT. The CDR3 runs to 16 residues. The ends were cut back, 3 bases at V and 0 bases at J, with 12 bases in the middle. The CDR3 region is CASSEDRTYSNQPQHF. CDR3 nucleotide sequence: TGTGCCAGCAGTGAGGACAGAACGTATAGCAATCAGCCCCAGCATTTT.

This chain links TRBV29-1 with TRBJ2-1; the D gene is possibly TRBD2 (5 bases). Germline values: CDR1 SQVTM, CDR2 ANQGSEA. The CDR3 is 13 amino acids. CDR3 sequence: CSISSTTYNEQFF. The DNA of the CDR3 is TGCAGTATTTCTAGCACTACCTACAATGAGCAGTTCTTC.

CDR3 nucleotides: TGTGCCAGCAGCGTATTCAGGGAGGACGGGGAGCTGTTTTTT. It encodes CASSVFREDGELFF. V and J are TRBV9 and TRBJ2-2; possible D gene TRBD2, 6 bases. Germline values: CDR1 SGDLS, CDR2 YYNGEE. This CDR3 has 14 amino acids. The V end lost 1 base, the J end lost 7 bases, and 11 bases lay between the germline ends.

This chain joins TRBV15 and TRBJ2-3; possible D gene TRBD2, 5 bases. Per germline, CDR1 LNHNV and CDR2 YYDKDF (reference sequence). The V gene lost 1 base and the J gene lost 5 bases, with 16 bases spanning the gap. The CDR3 covers 16 residues. CDR3 in amino acids: CATSRGNSAARDTQYF. The CDR3 region has the DNA TGTGCCACCAGCAGAGGGAATAGCGCGGCACGAGATACGCAGTATTTT.

This chain connects TRBV29-1 to TRBJ2-7; perhaps TRBD2 as D (6 bases). Trimming took off 4 bases at V and 3 bases at J, with 16 bases between the two ends. Germline assignment: CDR1 SQVTM and CDR2 ANQGSEA. The CDR3 consists of 14 residues. The DNA for the CDR3 is TGCAGCGTTGGTTGGAGGGGAGGCGACTACGAGCAGTACTTC. Protein product: CSVGWRGGDYEQYF.

This clonotype was counted only a few times. The chain carries TRBV6-6 and TRBJ2-3, with D perhaps matching TRBD2 (6 bases). V lost 6 bases and J lost 9, with 16 bases in between. Germline assignment: CDR1 MNHNY and CDR2 SVGAGI (reference sequence). The CDR3 runs 13 residues. The CDR3 sequence: CASSPEGVGTQYF. The DNA for the CDR3 is TGTGCCAGCAGCCCGGAGGGCGTCGGGACGCAGTATTTT.

The rearrangement uses TRBV5-6 and TRBJ2-7, with TRBD1 matching 7 bases. The V and J ends lost 3 bases and 0 bases, in that order; junction bases with no gene match: 6. CDR1 is SGHDT, CDR2 YYEEEE, per germline. This CDR3 contains 15 residues. CDR3 sequence reads: CASSSDRESSYEQYF. CDR3 in DNA: TGTGCCAGCAGCTCAGACAGGGAGAGCTCCTACGAGCAGTACTTC.

This clonotype was counted a few times. The chain recombines TRBV25-1 with TRBJ1-6; 8 bases fit TRBD1. The ends lost 8 bases at V and 6 bases at J; junction bases unmatched: 15. Germline values: CDR1 MGHDK, CDR2 SYGVNS. The CDR3 has 17 amino acids. The CDR3 protein is CASAFDRGVGGNSPLHF. The CDR3 DNA is TGTGCCAGCGCCTTCGACAGGGGAGTGGGTGGTAATTCACCCCTCCACTTT.

As DNA, the CDR3 is TGCGCCAGCAGCCTCGACGGGTCATCTACCGTTGGCTACACCTTC. Its protein is CASSLDGSSTVGYTF. V gene TRBV5-1 combines with J gene TRBJ1-2; no clear D. The CDR3 is 15 residues long. V was pared by 4 bases and J by 7 bases, with 20 bases between. Germline CDR1 reads SGHRS; CDR2 reads YFSETQ.